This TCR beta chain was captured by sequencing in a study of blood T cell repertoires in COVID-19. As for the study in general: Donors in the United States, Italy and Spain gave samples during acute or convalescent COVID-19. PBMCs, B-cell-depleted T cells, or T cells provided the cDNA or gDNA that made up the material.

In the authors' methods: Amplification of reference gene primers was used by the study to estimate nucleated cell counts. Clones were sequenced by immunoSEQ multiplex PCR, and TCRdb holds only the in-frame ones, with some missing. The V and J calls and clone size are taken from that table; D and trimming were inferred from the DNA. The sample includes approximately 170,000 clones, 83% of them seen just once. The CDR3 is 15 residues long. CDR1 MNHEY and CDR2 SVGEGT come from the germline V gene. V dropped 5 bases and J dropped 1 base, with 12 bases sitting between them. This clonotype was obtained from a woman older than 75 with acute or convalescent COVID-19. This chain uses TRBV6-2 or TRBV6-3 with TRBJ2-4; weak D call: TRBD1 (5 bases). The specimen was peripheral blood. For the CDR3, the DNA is TGTGCCAGCAGTAGGGGATCTGGGGCCAAAAACATTCAGTACTTC. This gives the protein CASSRGSGAKNIQYF.